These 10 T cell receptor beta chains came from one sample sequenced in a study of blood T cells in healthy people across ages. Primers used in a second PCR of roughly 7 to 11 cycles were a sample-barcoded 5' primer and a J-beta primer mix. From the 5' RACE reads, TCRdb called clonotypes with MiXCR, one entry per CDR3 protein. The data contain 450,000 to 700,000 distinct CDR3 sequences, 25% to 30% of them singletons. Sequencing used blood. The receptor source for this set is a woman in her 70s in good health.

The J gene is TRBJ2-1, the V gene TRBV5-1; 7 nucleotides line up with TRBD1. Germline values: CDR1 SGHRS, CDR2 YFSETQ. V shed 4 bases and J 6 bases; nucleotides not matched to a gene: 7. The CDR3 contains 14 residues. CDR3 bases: TGCGCCAGCAGCCTCTCTACAGGGGCCAATGAGCAGTTCTTC. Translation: CASSLSTGANEQFF. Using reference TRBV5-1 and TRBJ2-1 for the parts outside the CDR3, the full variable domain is KAGVTQTPRYLIKTRGQQVTLSCSPISGHRSVSWYQQTPGQGLQFLFEYFSETQRNKGNFPGRFSGRQFSNSRSEMNVSTLELGDSALYLCASSLSTGANEQFFGPGTRLTVL.

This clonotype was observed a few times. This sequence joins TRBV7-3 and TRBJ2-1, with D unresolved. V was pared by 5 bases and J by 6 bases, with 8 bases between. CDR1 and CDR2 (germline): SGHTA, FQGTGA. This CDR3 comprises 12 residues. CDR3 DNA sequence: TGTGCCAGCAGCGGCGGTGGCAATGAGCAGTTCTTC. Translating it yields CASSGGGNEQFF.

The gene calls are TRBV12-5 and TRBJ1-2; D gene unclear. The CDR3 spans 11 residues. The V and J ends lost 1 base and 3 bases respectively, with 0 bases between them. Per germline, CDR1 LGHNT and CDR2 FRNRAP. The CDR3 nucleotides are TGTGCTAGTGGTTTGGACTATGGCTACACCTTC. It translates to CASGLDYGYTF.

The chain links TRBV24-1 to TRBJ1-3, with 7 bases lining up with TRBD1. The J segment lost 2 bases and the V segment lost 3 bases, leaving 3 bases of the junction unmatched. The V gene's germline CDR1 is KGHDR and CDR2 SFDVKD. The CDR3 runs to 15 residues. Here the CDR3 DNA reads TGTGCCACCAGTGATCCCGGGACAGCTGGAAACACCATATATTTT. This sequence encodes CATSDPGTAGNTIYF.

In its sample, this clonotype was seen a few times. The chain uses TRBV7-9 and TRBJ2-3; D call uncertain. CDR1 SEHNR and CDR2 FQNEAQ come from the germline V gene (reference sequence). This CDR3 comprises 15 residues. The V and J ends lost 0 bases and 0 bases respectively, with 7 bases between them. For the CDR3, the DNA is TGTGCCAGCAGCTTAGCGCCGTCTAGCACAGATACGCAGTATTTT. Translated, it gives CASSLAPSSTDTQYF.

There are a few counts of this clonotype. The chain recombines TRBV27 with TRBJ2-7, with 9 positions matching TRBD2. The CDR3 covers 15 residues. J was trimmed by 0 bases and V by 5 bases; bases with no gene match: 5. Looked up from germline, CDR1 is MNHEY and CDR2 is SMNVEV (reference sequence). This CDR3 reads CASSLLAGLSYEQYF. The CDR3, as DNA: TGTGCCAGCAGTCTCCTAGCGGGACTCTCCTACGAGCAGTACTTC.

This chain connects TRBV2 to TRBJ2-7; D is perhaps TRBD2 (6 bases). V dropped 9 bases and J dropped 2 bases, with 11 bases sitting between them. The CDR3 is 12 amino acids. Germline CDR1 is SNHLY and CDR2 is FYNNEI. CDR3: CASGGEPYEQYF. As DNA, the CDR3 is TGTGCCAGTGGCGGGGAGCCCTACGAGCAGTACTTC.

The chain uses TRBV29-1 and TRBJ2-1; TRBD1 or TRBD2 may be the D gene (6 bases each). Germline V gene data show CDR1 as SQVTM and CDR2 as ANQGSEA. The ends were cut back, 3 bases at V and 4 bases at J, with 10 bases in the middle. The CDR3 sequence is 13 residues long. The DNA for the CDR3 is TGCAGCGTTGAGGAGGGGGGTTACAATGAGCAGTTCTTC. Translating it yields CSVEEGGYNEQFF.

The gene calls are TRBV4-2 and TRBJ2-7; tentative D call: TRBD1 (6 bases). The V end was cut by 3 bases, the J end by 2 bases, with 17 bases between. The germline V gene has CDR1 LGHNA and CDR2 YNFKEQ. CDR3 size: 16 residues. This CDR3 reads CASSQAYRDPTYEQYF. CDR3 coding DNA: TGTGCCAGCAGCCAGGCCTACAGGGATCCGACCTACGAGCAGTACTTC.

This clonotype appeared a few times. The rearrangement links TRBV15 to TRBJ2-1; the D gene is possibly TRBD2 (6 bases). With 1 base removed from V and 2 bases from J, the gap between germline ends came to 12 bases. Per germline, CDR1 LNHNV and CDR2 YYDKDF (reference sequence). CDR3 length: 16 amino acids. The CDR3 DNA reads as TGTGCCACCAGCAGAGTTCGGGGGACGACCTACAATGAGCAGTTCTTC. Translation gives CATSRVRGTTYNEQFF.